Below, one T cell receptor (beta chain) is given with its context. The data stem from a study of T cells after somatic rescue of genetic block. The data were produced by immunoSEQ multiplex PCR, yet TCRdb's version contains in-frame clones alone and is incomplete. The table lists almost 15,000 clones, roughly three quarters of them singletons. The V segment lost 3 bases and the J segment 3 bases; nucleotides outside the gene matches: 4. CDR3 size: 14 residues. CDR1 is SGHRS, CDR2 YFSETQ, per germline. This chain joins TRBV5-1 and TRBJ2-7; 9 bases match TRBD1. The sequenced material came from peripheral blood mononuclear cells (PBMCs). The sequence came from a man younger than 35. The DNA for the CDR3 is TGCGCCAGCAGCTGGGGGACAGGGAACTACGAGCAGTACTTC. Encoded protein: CASSWGTGNYEQYF.